This TCR beta chain was found in a study of T cell responses to AZD1222 COVID-19 vaccine. Findings and limits, study-wide: When two AZD1222 doses had been given, Spike-specific TCR breadth and depth rose. Repertoires in all cases were sampled only once the peak T cell response had passed. Vaccine-associated CD4 TCRs ranged over spike, dominating at 160-218 and 743-854.

As regards this clone: Its antigen is unknown.

Some clones are missing from TCRdb's copy, which holds only in-frame ones; the method was immunoSEQ multiplex PCR. The sample lists some 110,000 clones; 80% to 90% were seen once. The sequence was obtained from an adult who received the AZD1222 COVID-19 vaccine. Material: peripheral blood, obtained 28 days after the second AZD1222 dose.

CDR3 region: CASSYEPSGSNEQFF. The CDR3, as DNA: TGTGCCAGCAGTTACGAGCCTAGCGGGTCCAATGAGCAGTTCTTC. The chain employs TRBV6-2 or TRBV6-3 and TRBJ2-1; the match to TRBD2 covers 8 bases. This CDR3 contains 15 residues. Germline CDR1 reads MNHEY; CDR2 reads SVGEGT. V gave up 2 bases and J gave up 6 bases; unmatched junction bases: 6.